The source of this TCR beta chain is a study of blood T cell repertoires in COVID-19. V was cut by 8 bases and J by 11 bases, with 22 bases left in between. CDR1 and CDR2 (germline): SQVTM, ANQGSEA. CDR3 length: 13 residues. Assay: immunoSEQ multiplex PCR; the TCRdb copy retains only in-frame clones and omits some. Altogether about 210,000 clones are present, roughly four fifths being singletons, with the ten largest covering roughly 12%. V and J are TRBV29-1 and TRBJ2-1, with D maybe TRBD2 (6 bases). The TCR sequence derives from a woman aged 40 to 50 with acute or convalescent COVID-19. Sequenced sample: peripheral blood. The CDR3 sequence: CSPTSLSGPKQFF. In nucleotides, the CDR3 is TGCAGCCCTACTAGCTTATCCGGCCCTAAGCAGTTCTTC.